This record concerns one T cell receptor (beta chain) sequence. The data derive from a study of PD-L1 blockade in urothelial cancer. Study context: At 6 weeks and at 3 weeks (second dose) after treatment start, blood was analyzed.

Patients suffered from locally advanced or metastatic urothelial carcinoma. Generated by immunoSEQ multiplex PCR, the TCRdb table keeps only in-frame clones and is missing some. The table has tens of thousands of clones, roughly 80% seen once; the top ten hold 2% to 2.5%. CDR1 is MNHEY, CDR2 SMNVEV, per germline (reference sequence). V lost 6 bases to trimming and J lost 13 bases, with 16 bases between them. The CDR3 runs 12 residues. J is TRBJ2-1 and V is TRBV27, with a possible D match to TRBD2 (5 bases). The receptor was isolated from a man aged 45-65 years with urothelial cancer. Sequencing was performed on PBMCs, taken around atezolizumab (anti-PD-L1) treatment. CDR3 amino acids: CASSKLPGRQFF. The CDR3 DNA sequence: TGTGCCAGCAGCAAACTTCCGGGAAGACAGTTCTTC.